A single sample is the source of the 10 T cell receptor beta chains below, sequenced in a study of regulatory T cells in long-lasting Graves disease. Arm-PCR of CDR3 regions and iRepertoire HTBI primers were the basis on which TCR beta libraries were built. TCRdb reanalysed the multiplex PCR reads using MiXCR and keeps one entry per CDR3 protein. The sample lists hundreds of thousands of distinct CDR3 sequences; around 20% were seen once. Time point indicated: persistent/refractory GD, antithyroid drugs over 5 years with positive TRAb. Extracted PBMC RNA gave rise to the TCR library. The sample consisted of peripheral blood mononuclear cells (PBMCs), taken when the disease was refractory, from a patient treated with antithyroid drugs. Source of these receptors: a female donor with Graves disease.

This clonotype was observed a few times. The chain has TRBV27 and TRBJ1-6, with TRBD1 identical over 7 bases. The CDR3 runs to 16 residues. CDR1 MNHEY and CDR2 SMNVEV come from the germline V gene (reference sequence). V shed 6 bases and J 3 bases; nucleotides not matched to a gene: 8. CDR3 loop: CASSPTGNLYNSPLHF. DNA of the CDR3: TGTGCCAGCAGCCCGACAGGGAATCTCTATAATTCACCCCTCCACTTT.

This clonotype showed up many times. V and J are TRBV15 and TRBJ2-5, with D maybe TRBD2 (5 bases). The CDR3 spans 14 residues. Per germline, CDR1 LNHNV and CDR2 YYDKDF (reference sequence). V was shortened by 2 bases and J by 5 bases, with 12 bases between the two germline ends. CDR3 amino acids: CATSRTSGSETQYF. In DNA form, the CDR3 reads TGTGCCACCAGCAGAACTAGTGGGTCGGAGACCCAGTACTTC.

This chain joins TRBV29-1 and TRBJ1-1; D is possibly TRBD1 (5 bases). The CDR3 covers 13 residues. Germline CDR1 reads SQVTM; CDR2 reads ANQGSEA. Trimming took 1 base from V and 6 from J, leaving 12 bases between them. This CDR3 is CSVEAPMGPEAFF. The CDR3 DNA sequence: TGCAGCGTTGAAGCACCCATGGGGCCTGAAGCTTTCTTT.

The V and J genes are TRBV2 and TRBJ2-7; D may correspond to TRBD1 or TRBD2 (5 bases each). Germline lookup yields CDR1 SNHLY and CDR2 FYNNEI. This CDR3 comprises 15 residues. Trimming removed 7 bases from V and 5 bases from J, with 21 bases in between. The chain's CDR3 is CASIRLTASLHEQYF. CDR3 DNA sequence: TGTGCCAGCATTCGACTGACAGCTAGCCTCCACGAGCAGTACTTC.

This clonotype was counted ten times or more. V is TRBV27 and J is TRBJ2-7; a weak D match, TRBD2 (5 bases). The length of the CDR3 is 12 residues. Germline values: CDR1 MNHEY, CDR2 SMNVEV (reference sequence). V was clipped by 2 bases and J by 6 bases, with 8 bases between them. The DNA of the CDR3 is TGTGCCAGCAGTTTAAGCAGCGGCGAGCAGTACTTC. Amino acid sequence: CASSLSSGEQYF.

The gene calls are TRBV5-4 and TRBJ2-5, with D possibly matching TRBD2 (5 bases). V lost 3 bases and J 4 bases, leaving 19 bases between the germline ends. This CDR3 is 16 amino acids long. The V gene's germline CDR1 is SGHNT and CDR2 YYREEE (reference sequence). The chain's CDR3 is CASSSWRPGSGETQYF. The CDR3 bases are TGTGCCAGCAGCTCTTGGAGGCCGGGAAGCGGAGAGACCCAGTACTTC.

The chain combines TRBV11-2 with TRBJ1-6; 9 bases are shared with TRBD1. The length of the CDR3 is 16 residues. Looked up from germline, CDR1 is SGHAT and CDR2 is FQNNGV. J lost 6 bases, V lost 5 bases, and 8 bases had no gene match. CDR3 in amino acids: CASSAGQGITNSPLHF. The CDR3 nucleotides read TGTGCCAGCAGCGCGGGACAGGGAATCACTAATTCACCCCTCCACTTT.

Ten or more counts support this clonotype. DNA for the CDR3: TGCAGCGCTAGAACAGGGAACGTCTACGAGCAGTACTTC. This gives the protein CSARTGNVYEQYF. The gene calls are TRBV29-1 and TRBJ2-7; maybe TRBD1 (6 bases). The CDR3 is 13 amino acids. Trimming cost V 7 bases and J 3 bases, with 16 bases left between them. CDR1 and CDR2 from the germline V gene are SQVTM and ANQGSEA.

This clonotype was counted between two and nine times. V usage is TRBV7-2 and J usage is TRBJ2-7, with TRBD1 as a possible D gene (5 bases). CDR1 and CDR2 (germline): SGHTA, FQGNSA. The CDR3 has 13 residues. The V end was cut by 3 bases, the J end by 3 bases, with 9 bases between. CDR3 sequence (DNA): TGTGCCAGCAGCTTCGTAGGGGTCTACGAGCAGTACTTC. It codes for CASSFVGVYEQYF.

The chain has TRBV28 and TRBJ1-6; a possible D gene is TRBD1 (6 bases). Trimming took off 6 bases at V and 3 bases at J, with 15 bases between the two ends. CDR1 and CDR2 from the germline V gene are MDHEN and SYDVKM. The CDR3 covers 16 residues. The CDR3, as DNA: TGTGCCAGCAGCAAAGAACAGGGTCTCTATAATTCACCCCTCCACTTT. Translation gives CASSKEQGLYNSPLHF.